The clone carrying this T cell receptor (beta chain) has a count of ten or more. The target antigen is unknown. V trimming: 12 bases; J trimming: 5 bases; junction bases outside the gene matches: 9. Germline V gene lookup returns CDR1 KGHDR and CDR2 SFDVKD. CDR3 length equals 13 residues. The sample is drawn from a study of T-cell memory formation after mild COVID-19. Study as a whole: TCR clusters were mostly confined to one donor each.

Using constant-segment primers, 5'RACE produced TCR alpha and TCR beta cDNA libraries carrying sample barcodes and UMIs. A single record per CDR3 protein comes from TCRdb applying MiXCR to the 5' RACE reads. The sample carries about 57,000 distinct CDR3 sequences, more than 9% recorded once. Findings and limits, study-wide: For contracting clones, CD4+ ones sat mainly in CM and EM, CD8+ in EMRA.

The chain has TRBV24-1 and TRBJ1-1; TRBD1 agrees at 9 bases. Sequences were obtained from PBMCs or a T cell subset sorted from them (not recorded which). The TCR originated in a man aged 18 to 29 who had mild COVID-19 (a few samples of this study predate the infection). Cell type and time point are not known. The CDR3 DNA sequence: TGTGCCTCTCGGGGACAGGGAACTACTGAAGCTTTCTTT. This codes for CASRGQGTTEAFF.